The next 28 T cell receptor beta chains were all read from a single sample in a study of beta chain features in type 1 diabetes. No antigens are known for them. Study outcomes and limitations: Among all four CD4+ subsets, Type 1 diabetes patients had TCRB CDR3s that were moderately but significantly shorter.

The investigators reverse transcribed all of the isolated RNA, so they sequenced expressed TCRB transcripts. Data came from immunoSEQ multiplex PCR; TCRdb stores just in-frame clones and leaves some out. The sample includes over 120,000 clones, more than 10% of them seen just once. Sequencing was performed on central memory CD4+ T cells from blood. The receptors shown here come from a man younger than 35 with type 1 diabetes.

The rearrangement uses TRBV5-1 and TRBJ2-3; the match to TRBD1 covers 7 bases. Trimming at V came to 4 bases and at J to 0 bases, leaving 11 bases not matched to a gene. The germline V gene has CDR1 SGHRS and CDR2 YFSETQ. The CDR3 runs to 17 residues. The CDR3 sequence: CASSRGQVSLSTDTQYF. The CDR3 DNA reads as TGCGCCAGCAGCAGGGGGCAAGTAAGCCTAAGCACAGATACGCAGTATTTT.

The chain employs TRBV25-1 and TRBJ1-4; D ambiguous. From germline, CDR1 is MGHDK and CDR2 SYGVNS. Between the trimmed V and J ends, which lost 4 bases and 7 bases, there was a span of 13 bases. The CDR3 is 14 residues long. The CDR3 DNA reads as TGTGCCAGCAGTGCCCACAATCAAGGTGAAAAACTGTTTTTT. Residues: CASSAHNQGEKLFF.

A few counts support this clone. V usage is TRBV19 and J usage is TRBJ1-1; tentatively, D is TRBD1 (6 bases). The germline V gene has CDR1 LNHDA and CDR2 SQIVND (reference sequence). CDR3 size: 16 residues. Trimming took off 5 bases at V and 4 bases at J, with 20 bases between the two ends. CDR3 in amino acids: CASSPRGGRMGTEAFF. The CDR3, as DNA: TGTGCCAGTAGTCCCCGGGGGGGGCGAATGGGCACTGAAGCTTTCTTT.

The chain combines TRBV29-1 with TRBJ1-5, with a possible D match to TRBD1 (5 bases). CDR3 size: 14 residues. Germline CDR1 is SQVTM and CDR2 is ANQGSEA. V was pared by 5 bases and J by 4 bases, with 15 bases between. This CDR3 is CSVLMGGSNQPQHF. The CDR3 DNA sequence: TGCAGCGTTCTCATGGGGGGGTCAAATCAGCCCCAGCATTTT.

This clone appeared a few times. The chain employs TRBV18 and TRBJ1-1; no clear D gene. V lost 3 bases, J lost 5 bases, and 10 bases lay in between. From germline, CDR1 is KGHSH and CDR2 LQKENI. The CDR3 contains 13 residues. The CDR3 coding sequence is TGTGCCAGCTCACCCCTTGGGCGAACTGAAGCTTTCTTT. Protein: CASSPLGRTEAFF.

CDR3 sequence (DNA): TGTGCCAGCAGCTGGAGGCCTTGGACAGGTTCGGGAAACACCATATATTTT. This codes for CASSWRPWTGSGNTIYF. The chain carries TRBV7-2 and TRBJ1-3; the match to TRBD1 covers 7 bases. The CDR3 sequence is 17 residues long. Germline V gives CDR1 SGHTA, CDR2 FQGNSA. J gave up 4 bases and V 4 bases, and 13 bases lay outside the gene matches. The complete variable domain, with remaining parts taken from reference TRBV7-2 and TRBJ1-3, reads GAGVSQSPSNKVTEKGKDVELRCDPISGHTALYWYRQSLGQGLEFLIYFQGNSAPDKSGLPSDRFSAERTGGSVSTLTIQRTQQEDSAVYLCASSWRPWTGSGNTIYFGEGSWLTVV.

This clone has only a few counts. The V call is TRBV7-8, the J call TRBJ2-7; D is perhaps TRBD1 (6 bases). Germline V gives CDR1 SGHVS, CDR2 FQNEAQ. CDR3 length: 16 residues. The V gene lost 2 bases and the J gene lost 0 bases, with 14 bases spanning the gap. For the CDR3, the DNA is TGTGCCAGCAGCTTACAACAGGGAACCCTCTCCTACGAGCAGTACTTC. It codes for CASSLQQGTLSYEQYF.

Only a few counts were recorded for this clone. V usage is TRBV7-9 and J usage is TRBJ1-4; maybe TRBD1 (5 bases). The CDR3 is made up of 10 amino acids. Per germline, CDR1 SEHNR and CDR2 FQNEAQ (reference sequence). The V end was cut by 6 bases, the J end by 10 bases, with 6 bases between. CDR3 sequence reads: CASRGRKLFF. For the CDR3, the DNA is TGTGCCAGCAGGGGGCGAAAACTGTTTTTT.

V usage is TRBV4-2 and J usage is TRBJ1-2; D not resolved. The V end was cut by 0 bases, the J end by 3 bases, with 2 bases between. This CDR3 contains 12 residues. Germline lookup yields CDR1 LGHNA and CDR2 YNFKEQ. The CDR3 coding sequence is TGTGCCAGCAGCCAAGATGACTATGGCTACACCTTC. It codes for CASSQDDYGYTF.

This clone was counted between two and nine times. The chain employs TRBV28 and TRBJ2-7; no reliable D call. The CDR3 covers 13 residues. V was cut by 5 bases and J by 5 bases, with 13 bases left in between. Germline V gene data show CDR1 as MDHEN and CDR2 as SYDVKM. CDR3 region: CASSEGNVDEQYF. The CDR3 DNA reads TGTGCCAGCAGTGAAGGTAATGTGGACGAGCAGTACTTC.

The chain is built from TRBV30 and TRBJ2-1; 7 nucleotides line up with TRBD2. This CDR3 contains 15 residues. CDR1 and CDR2 from the germline V gene are GTSNPN and SVGIG (reference sequence). Germline trimming cut 4 bases from V and 0 bases from J; bases unmatched to any gene: 6. In nucleotides, the CDR3 is TGTGCCTGGAATCGGGACTACAGCTCCTACAATGAGCAGTTCTTC. It encodes CAWNRDYSSYNEQFF. The full variable domain, its missing parts supplied by reference TRBV30 and TRBJ2-1, is SQTIHQWPATLVQPVGSPLSLECTVEGTSNPNLYWYRQAAGRGLQLLFYSVGIGQISSEVPQNLSASRPQDRQFILSSKKLLLSDSGFYLCAWNRDYSSYNEQFFGPGTRLTVL.

This chain uses TRBV18 with TRBJ2-1; D remains ambiguous. V lost 3 bases, J lost 0 bases, and 12 bases lay in between. Germline V gene sequence: CDR1 KGHSH, CDR2 LQKENI. This CDR3 contains 16 residues. CDR3 region: CASSPSSRSSYNEQFF. CDR3 sequence (DNA): TGTGCCAGCTCACCTTCGAGCAGGAGCTCCTACAATGAGCAGTTCTTC.

This clone appeared many times. This chain connects TRBV30 to TRBJ2-7; 8 nucleotides match TRBD2. Trimming at V came to 0 bases and at J to 1 base, leaving 5 bases not matched to a gene. The CDR3 is 15 amino acids. Looked up from germline, CDR1 is GTSNPN and CDR2 is SVGIG (reference sequence). CDR3 in amino acids: CAWSVGGAGSYEQYF. The CDR3 bases are TGTGCCTGGAGTGTCGGGGGGGCTGGTTCCTACGAGCAGTACTTC.

J is TRBJ2-1 and V is TRBV4-1; the match to TRBD2 covers 10 bases. The CDR3 extends over 16 amino acids. The germline CDR1 and CDR2 sequences are MGHRA and YSYEKL. The V gene end was trimmed by 4 bases and the J gene end by 6 bases; junction bases not matched to a gene: 9. The CDR3: CASSLRLAGALNEQFF. CDR3 coding DNA: TGCGCCAGCAGCCTGAGGCTAGCGGGGGCCCTCAATGAGCAGTTCTTC.

The V call is TRBV30, the J call TRBJ1-2, with D unresolved. Trimming stripped 0 bases from V and 2 bases from J, with 7 bases between. The CDR3 length is 13 residues. CDR1 and CDR2 from the germline V gene are GTSNPN and SVGIG (reference sequence). In nucleotides, the CDR3 is TGTGCCTGGAGTGTACCTCCGAACTATGGCTACACCTTC. It specifies CAWSVPPNYGYTF.

This clone was observed at least ten times. The J gene is TRBJ2-7, the V gene TRBV11-2; no clear D. Trimming took 1 base from V and 6 from J, leaving 7 bases between them. Germline V lookup: CDR1 SGHAT, CDR2 FQNNGV. The CDR3 length is 12 residues. The CDR3 loop is CASSLVGSEQYF. CDR3 nucleotide sequence: TGTGCCAGCAGCTTAGTTGGTAGCGAGCAGTACTTC. Complete variable domain (other parts from reference TRBV11-2 and TRBJ2-7): EAGVAQSPRYKIIEKRQSVAFWCNPISGHATLYWYQQILGQGPKLLIQFQNNGVVDDSQLPKDRFSAERLKGVDSTLKIQPAKLEDSAVYLCASSLVGSEQYFGPGTRLTVT.

The chain recombines TRBV7-2 with TRBJ1-5; no clear D. V lost 2 bases to trimming and J lost 0 bases, with 5 bases between them. Germline values: CDR1 SGHTA, CDR2 FQGNSA. This CDR3 has 14 amino acids. CDR3 in amino acids: CASSLIGSNQPQHF. The DNA for the CDR3 is TGTGCCAGCAGCTTAATTGGTAGCAATCAGCCCCAGCATTTT.

The chain links TRBV15 to TRBJ2-7; 8 bases agree with TRBD1. In germline, CDR1 is LNHNV, CDR2 YYDKDF (reference sequence). After removal of 0 bases from V and 3 bases from J, the junction contained 4 bases not matched to a gene. The CDR3 spans 15 residues. CDR3 residues: CATSRDPGQVYEQYF. The CDR3, as DNA: TGTGCCACCAGCAGAGACCCGGGACAGGTCTACGAGCAGTACTTC.

This clone was seen ten or more times. The chain is built from TRBV14 and TRBJ2-7; D possibly corresponds to TRBD1 (5 bases). V was pared by 4 bases and J by 3 bases, with 13 bases between. This CDR3 spans 14 amino acids. Germline CDR1 and CDR2: SGHDN and FVKESK. CDR3: CASSRAGIYYEQYF. CDR3 coding DNA: TGTGCCAGCAGCCGAGCAGGGATATACTACGAGCAGTACTTC.

This rearrangement joins TRBV29-1 to TRBJ2-2; 8 bases are a match to TRBD1. Per the germline V gene, CDR1 is SQVTM and CDR2 is ANQGSEA. Trimming removed 3 bases from V and 2 bases from J; junction bases left unmatched: 8. The CDR3 runs to 16 residues. The CDR3 DNA reads as TGCAGCGTTGATCCAGGGGGACAGGACAACACCGGGGAGCTGTTTTTT. It codes for CSVDPGGQDNTGELFF.

V gene TRBV2 combines with J gene TRBJ2-5, with a possible D match to TRBD1 (5 bases). The V and J ends lost 7 bases and 7 bases respectively, with 19 bases between them. Germline lookup yields CDR1 SNHLY and CDR2 FYNNEI. The CDR3 is made up of 14 amino acids. The CDR3 DNA reads as TGTGCCAGCATTGCGGACAAGCATGTTGGGACCCAGTACTTC. Amino acids: CASIADKHVGTQYF.

The genes are TRBV7-9 and TRBJ2-3; no firm D call. The V end lost 6 bases, the J end lost 3 bases, and 13 bases lay between the germline ends. In germline, CDR1 is SEHNR, CDR2 FQNEAQ (reference sequence). This CDR3 comprises 14 residues. The CDR3 DNA follows: TGTGCCAGCAGTCGCGGTGTGGGTACAGATACGCAGTATTTT. It specifies CASSRGVGTDTQYF.

The chain recombines TRBV2 with TRBJ2-2, with unresolved D. V was pared by 7 bases and J by 4 bases, with 7 bases between. Looked up from germline, CDR1 is SNHLY and CDR2 is FYNNEI. The CDR3 runs to 12 residues. For the CDR3, the DNA is TGTGCCAGCATATACTTCACCGGGGAGCTGTTTTTT. Amino acid sequence: CASIYFTGELFF.

The table lists this clone with a few counts. The rearrangement links TRBV11-2 to TRBJ2-1; D remains ambiguous. V lost 1 base, J lost 3 bases, and 10 bases lay in between. This CDR3 spans 15 amino acids. Germline CDR1 reads SGHAT; CDR2 reads FQNNGV. The CDR3: CASSLASQYYNEQFF. The DNA for the CDR3 is TGTGCCAGCAGCTTAGCTTCCCAGTACTACAATGAGCAGTTCTTC.

This clone turned up a few times. V gene TRBV7-2 combines with J gene TRBJ1-1; D gene ambiguous. The V and J ends lost 6 bases and 1 base respectively, with 6 bases between them. Germline V gene lookup returns CDR1 SGHTA and CDR2 FQGNSA. This CDR3 region has 12 residues. The CDR3 nucleotides are TGTGCCAGCAGGTCGCCGAACACTGAAGCTTTCTTT. Encoded protein: CASRSPNTEAFF.

This clone was counted between two and nine times. This chain connects TRBV30 to TRBJ1-3; D gene ambiguous. The CDR3 contains 15 residues. The V gene lost 2 bases and the J gene lost 2 bases, with 13 bases spanning the gap. CDR1 GTSNPN and CDR2 SVGIG come from the germline V gene (reference sequence). CDR3 loop: CAWSPFLTTGNTIYF. The CDR3, as DNA: TGTGCCTGGAGTCCCTTTTTGACTACTGGAAACACCATATATTTT. The full variable domain, completed using reference TRBV30 and TRBJ1-3, is SQTIHQWPATLVQPVGSPLSLECTVEGTSNPNLYWYRQAAGRGLQLLFYSVGIGQISSEVPQNLSASRPQDRQFILSSKKLLLSDSGFYLCAWSPFLTTGNTIYFGEGSWLTVV.

The chain carries TRBV6-1 and TRBJ2-7; no clear D gene. Between the trimmed V and J ends, which lost 6 bases and 3 bases, there was a span of 3 bases. The CDR3 sequence is 10 residues long. Germline V gene lookup returns CDR1 MNHNS and CDR2 SASEGT. In DNA, the CDR3 is TGTGCCAGCAGGAACTACGAGCAGTACTTC. Translation gives CASRNYEQYF.

This sequence joins TRBV4-1 and TRBJ2-7; D call uncertain. The V end lost 1 base, the J end lost 0 bases, and 16 bases lay between the germline ends. CDR1 is MGHRA, CDR2 YSYEKL, per germline. The CDR3 consists of 17 residues. CDR3 residues: CASSQAPDESDSYEQYF. The CDR3 nucleotides are TGCGCCAGCAGCCAAGCCCCTGACGAGTCAGACTCCTACGAGCAGTACTTC.